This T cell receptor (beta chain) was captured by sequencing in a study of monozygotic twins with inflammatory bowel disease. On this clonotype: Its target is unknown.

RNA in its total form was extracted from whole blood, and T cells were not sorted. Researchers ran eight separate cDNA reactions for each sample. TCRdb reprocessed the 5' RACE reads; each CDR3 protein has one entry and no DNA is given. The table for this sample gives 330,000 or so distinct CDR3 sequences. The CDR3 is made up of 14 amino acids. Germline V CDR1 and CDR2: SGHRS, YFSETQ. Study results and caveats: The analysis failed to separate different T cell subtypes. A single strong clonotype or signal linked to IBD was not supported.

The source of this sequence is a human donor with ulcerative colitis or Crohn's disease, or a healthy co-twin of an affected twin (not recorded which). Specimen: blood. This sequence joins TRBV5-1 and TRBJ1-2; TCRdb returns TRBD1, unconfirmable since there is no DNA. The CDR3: CASSLGDRPYGYTF.